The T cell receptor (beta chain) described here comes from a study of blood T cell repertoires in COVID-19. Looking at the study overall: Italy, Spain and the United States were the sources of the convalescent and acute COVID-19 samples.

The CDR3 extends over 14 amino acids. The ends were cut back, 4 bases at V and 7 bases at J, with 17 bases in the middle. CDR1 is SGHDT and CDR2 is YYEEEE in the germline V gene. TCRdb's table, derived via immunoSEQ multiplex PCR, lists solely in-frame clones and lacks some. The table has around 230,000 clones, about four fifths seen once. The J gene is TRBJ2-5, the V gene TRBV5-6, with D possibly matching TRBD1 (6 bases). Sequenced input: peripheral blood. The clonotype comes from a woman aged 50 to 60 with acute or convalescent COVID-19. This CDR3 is CASSSRRQAGTQYF. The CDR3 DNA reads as TGTGCCAGCAGCAGCAGGCGACAGGCCGGGACCCAGTACTTC.